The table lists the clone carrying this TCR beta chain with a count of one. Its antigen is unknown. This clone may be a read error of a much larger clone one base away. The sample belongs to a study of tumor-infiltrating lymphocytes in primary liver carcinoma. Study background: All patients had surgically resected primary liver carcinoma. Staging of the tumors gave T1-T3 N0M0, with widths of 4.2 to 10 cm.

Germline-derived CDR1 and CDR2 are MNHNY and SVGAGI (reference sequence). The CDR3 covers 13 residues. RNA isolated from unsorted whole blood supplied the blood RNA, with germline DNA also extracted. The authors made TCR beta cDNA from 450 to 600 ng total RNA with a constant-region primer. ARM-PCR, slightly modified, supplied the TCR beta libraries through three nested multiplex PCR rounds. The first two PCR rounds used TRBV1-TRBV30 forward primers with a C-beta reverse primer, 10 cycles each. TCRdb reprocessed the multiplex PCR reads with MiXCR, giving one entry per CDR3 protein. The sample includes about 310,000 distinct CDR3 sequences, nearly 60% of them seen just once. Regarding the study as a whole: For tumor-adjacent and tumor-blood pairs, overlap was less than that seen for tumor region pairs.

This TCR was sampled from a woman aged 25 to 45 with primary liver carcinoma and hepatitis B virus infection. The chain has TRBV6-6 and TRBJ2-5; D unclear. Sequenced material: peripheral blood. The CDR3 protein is CVSSLTVMETQYF. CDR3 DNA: TGTGTCAGCAGTCTGACTGTAATGGAGACCCAGTACTTC.